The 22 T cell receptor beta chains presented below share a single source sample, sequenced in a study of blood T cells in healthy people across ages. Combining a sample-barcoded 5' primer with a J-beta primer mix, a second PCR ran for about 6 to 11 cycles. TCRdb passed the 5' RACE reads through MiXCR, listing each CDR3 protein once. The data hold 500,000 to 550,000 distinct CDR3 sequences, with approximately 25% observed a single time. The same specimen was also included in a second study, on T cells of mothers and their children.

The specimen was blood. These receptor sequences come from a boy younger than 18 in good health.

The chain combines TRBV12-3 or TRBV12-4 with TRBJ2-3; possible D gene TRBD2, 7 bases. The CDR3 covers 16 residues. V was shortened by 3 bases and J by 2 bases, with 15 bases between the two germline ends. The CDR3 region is CASSLLAGALTDTQYF. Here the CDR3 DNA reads TGTGCCAGCAGTTTGTTGGCGGGGGCTCTCACAGATACGCAGTATTTT.

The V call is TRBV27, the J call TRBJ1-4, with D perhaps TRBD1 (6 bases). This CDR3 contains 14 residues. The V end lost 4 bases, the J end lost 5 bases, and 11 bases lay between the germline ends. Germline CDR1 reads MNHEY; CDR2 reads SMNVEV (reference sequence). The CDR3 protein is CASSSQGLNEKLFF. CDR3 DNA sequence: TGTGCCAGCAGTTCCCAGGGGCTAAATGAAAAACTGTTTTTT.

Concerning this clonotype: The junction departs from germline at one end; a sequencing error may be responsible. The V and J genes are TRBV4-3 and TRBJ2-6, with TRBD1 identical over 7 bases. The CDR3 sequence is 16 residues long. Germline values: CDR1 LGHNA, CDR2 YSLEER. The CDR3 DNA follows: TGCGCCAGCAACCAAGATCAGGGGGCTGGGGCCAACGTCCTGACTTTC. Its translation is CASNQDQGAGANVLTF.

CDR3 in DNA: TGTGCCAGCAGCCCGTTGGAGGGTTACGAGCAGTACTTC. It encodes CASSPLEGYEQYF. The V and J genes are TRBV7-2 and TRBJ2-7, with D perhaps TRBD2 (6 bases). This CDR3 has 13 amino acids. Germline V CDR1 and CDR2: SGHTA, FQGNSA. The germline V and J ends were trimmed by 5 bases and 4 bases, with 12 bases remaining between them. The variable domain in full, completed from reference TRBV7-2 and TRBJ2-7, reads GAGVSQSPSNKVTEKGKDVELRCDPISGHTALYWYRQSLGQGLEFLIYFQGNSAPDKSGLPSDRFSAERTGGSVSTLTIQRTQQEDSAVYLCASSPLEGYEQYFGPGTRLTVT.

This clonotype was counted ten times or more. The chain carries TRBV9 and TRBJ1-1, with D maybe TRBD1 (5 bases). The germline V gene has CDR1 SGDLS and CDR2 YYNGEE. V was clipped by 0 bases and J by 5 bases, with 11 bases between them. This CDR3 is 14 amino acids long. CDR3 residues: CASSVAGSGTEAFF. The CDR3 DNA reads TGTGCCAGCAGCGTAGCAGGGTCGGGGACTGAAGCTTTCTTT.

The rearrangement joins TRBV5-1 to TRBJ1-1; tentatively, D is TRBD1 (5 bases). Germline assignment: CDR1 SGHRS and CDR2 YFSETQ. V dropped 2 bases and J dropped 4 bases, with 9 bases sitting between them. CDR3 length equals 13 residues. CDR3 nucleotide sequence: TGCGCCAGCAGCTTCCAGGGTCCCACTGAAGCTTTCTTT. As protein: CASSFQGPTEAFF.

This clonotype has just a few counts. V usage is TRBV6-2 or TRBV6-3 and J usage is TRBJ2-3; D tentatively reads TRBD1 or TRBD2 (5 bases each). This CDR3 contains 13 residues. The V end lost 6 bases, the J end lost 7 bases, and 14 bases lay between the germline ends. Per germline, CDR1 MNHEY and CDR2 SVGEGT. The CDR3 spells CASSRDVRNTQYF. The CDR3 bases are TGTGCCAGCAGCAGGGACGTGAGGAATACGCAGTATTTT.

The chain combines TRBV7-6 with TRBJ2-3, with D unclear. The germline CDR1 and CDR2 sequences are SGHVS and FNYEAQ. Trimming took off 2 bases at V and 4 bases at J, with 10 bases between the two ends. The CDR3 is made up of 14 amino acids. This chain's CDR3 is CASSLILSSDTQYF. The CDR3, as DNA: TGTGCCAGCAGCTTAATTTTAAGCTCAGATACGCAGTATTTT.

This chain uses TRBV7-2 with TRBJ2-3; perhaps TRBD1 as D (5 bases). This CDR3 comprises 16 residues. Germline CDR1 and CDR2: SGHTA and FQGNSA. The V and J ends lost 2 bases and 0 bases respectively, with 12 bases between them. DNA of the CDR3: TGTGCCAGCAGCTTATACGAAGGGGCTAGCACAGATACGCAGTATTTT. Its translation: CASSLYEGASTDTQYF.

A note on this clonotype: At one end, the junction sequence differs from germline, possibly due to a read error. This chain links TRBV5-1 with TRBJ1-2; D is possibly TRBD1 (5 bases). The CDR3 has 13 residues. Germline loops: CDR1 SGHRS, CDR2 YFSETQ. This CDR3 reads CAGSLRGEDGYTF. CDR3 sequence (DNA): TGCGCCGGCAGCTTGCGAGGGGAGGATGGCTACACCTTC.

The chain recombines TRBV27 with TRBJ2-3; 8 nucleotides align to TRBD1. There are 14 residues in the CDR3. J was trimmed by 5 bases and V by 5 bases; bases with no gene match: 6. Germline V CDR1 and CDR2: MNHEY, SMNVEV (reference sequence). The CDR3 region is CASSQDRVIDTQYF. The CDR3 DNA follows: TGTGCCAGCAGTCAGGACAGGGTCATAGATACGCAGTATTTT.

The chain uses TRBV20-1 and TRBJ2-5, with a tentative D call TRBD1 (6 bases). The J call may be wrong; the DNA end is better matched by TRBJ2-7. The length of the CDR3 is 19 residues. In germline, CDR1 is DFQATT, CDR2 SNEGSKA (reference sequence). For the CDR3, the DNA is TGCAGTGCTAGAGTCGGGACATTACATAGCCCTTCTTTGTCTTCCGAGCAGTACTTC. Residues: CSARVGTLHSPSLSSEQYF.

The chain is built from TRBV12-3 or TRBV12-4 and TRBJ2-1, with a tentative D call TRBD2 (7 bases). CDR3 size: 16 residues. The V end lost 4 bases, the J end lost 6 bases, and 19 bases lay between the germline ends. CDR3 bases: TGTGCCAGCAGTTCCGTGTGGACGGGGGGCGTCAATGAGCAGTTCTTC. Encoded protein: CASSSVWTGGVNEQFF.

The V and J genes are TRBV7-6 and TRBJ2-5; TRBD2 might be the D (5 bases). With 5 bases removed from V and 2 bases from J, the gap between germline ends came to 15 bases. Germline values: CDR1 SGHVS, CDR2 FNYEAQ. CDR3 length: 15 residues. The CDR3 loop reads CASSPNAGRQETQYF. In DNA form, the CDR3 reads TGTGCCAGCAGCCCGAATGCGGGCCGGCAAGAGACCCAGTACTTC.

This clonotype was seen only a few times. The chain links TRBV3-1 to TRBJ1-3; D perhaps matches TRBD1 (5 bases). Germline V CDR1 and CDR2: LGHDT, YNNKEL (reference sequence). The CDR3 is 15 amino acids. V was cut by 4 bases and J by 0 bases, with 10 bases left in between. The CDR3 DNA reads TGTGCCAGCAGCCCGCAGGGCCTCTCTGGAAACACCATATATTTT. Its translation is CASSPQGLSGNTIYF.

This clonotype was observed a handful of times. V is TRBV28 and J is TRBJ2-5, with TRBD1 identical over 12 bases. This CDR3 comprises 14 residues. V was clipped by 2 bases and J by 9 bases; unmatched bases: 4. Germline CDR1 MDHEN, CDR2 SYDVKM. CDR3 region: CASSLPGQGAAQYF. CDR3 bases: TGTGCCAGCAGTTTACCGGGACAGGGGGCGGCCCAGTACTTC.

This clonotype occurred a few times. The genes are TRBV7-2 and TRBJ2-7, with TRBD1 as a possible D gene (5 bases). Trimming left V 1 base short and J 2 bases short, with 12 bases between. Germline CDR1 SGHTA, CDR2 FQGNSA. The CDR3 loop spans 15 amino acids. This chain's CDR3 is CASSLGVTEAYEQYF. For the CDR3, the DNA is TGTGCCAGCAGCTTAGGAGTGACAGAAGCCTACGAGCAGTACTTC.

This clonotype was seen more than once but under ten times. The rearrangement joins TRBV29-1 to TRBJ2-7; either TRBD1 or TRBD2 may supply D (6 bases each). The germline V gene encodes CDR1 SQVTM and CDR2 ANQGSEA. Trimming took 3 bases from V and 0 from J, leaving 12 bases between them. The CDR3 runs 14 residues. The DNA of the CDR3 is TGCAGCGTTGATAGGGGGGATAGCTCCTACGAGCAGTACTTC. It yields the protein CSVDRGDSSYEQYF.

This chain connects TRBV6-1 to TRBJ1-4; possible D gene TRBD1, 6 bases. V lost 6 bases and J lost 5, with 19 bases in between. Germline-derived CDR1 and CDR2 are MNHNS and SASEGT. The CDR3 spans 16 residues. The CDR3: CASRDTGISYNEKLFF. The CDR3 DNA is TGTGCCAGCAGAGACACAGGGATTTCATACAATGAAAAACTGTTTTTT.

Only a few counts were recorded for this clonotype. The CDR3 sequence is CASSQRSVSLGRNNEKLFF. The CDR3 DNA is TGCGCCAGCAGCCAACGTTCTGTCTCCTTAGGACGAAATAATGAAAAACTGTTTTTT. The chain joins TRBV4-3 to TRBJ1-4; unclear D gene. CDR1 is LGHNA, CDR2 YSLEER, per germline. Trimming removed 2 bases from V and 4 bases from J, with 23 bases in between. The CDR3 runs 19 residues.

This CDR3 is CASSLVGGLAGGTYNEQFF. The CDR3 DNA is TGTGCCAGCAGCTTAGTTGGGGGACTAGCGGGAGGGACCTACAATGAGCAGTTCTTC. The gene calls are TRBV11-2 and TRBJ2-1, with 16 bases aligning to TRBD2. This CDR3 region has 19 residues. Germline loops: CDR1 SGHAT, CDR2 FQNNGV. V gave up 1 base and J gave up 2 bases; unmatched junction bases: 5.

The CDR3 nucleotides read TGTGCCAGCAGCTTATCGTCAGCGGGAGGGGTCAATGAGCAGTTCTTC. It yields the protein CASSLSSAGGVNEQFF. This chain links TRBV7-2 with TRBJ2-1, with TRBD2 identical over 10 bases. Trimming removed 2 bases from V and 6 bases from J; junction bases left unmatched: 7. Germline CDR1 is SGHTA and CDR2 is FQGNSA. CDR3 length: 16 residues.